This entry describes one TCR beta chain. This clonotype has a count of ten or more. What this receptor recognizes is not known. Qualities for individual bases were not recorded, and no much larger clone is one base off. The entry originates in a study of T-cell reconstitution after alpha-beta-depleted transplantation in children listed by TCRdb under 2016. A note on the overall study: The study quantitatively tracked T-cell immune reconstitution after TCRalphabeta/CD19-depleted allogeneic hematopoietic cell transplantation in children using TCR repertoire profiling.

The CDR3 runs 12 residues from the cysteine to the phenylalanine. This entry keeps only the CDR3 DNA: 36 bases, framed from base 1. V is clipped by 5 bases and J by 6 bases, and the sequence between their germline boundaries is 8 bases long. Libraries were constructed by PCR. The run used an Illumina HiSeq 2500. Molecular barcoding was employed in the preparation of TCR libraries, with unique molecular identifiers being used to normalize TCRbeta repertoire quantification. TCRdb trimmed the raw reads at Q25, called clones with MiXCR and kept productive beta chains. CDR3 protein duplicates are merged, each entry listing the most common genes and DNA. The sample table holds some 200,000 distinct CDR3 sequences, of which approximately 8.4% were seen once. The top ten clones comprise 35% to 45% of the sample. Overall results and qualifications from the work: In some patients, high TCRbeta diversity at day 60 was attributed to recipient T cells and intrathymic progenitors that had survived conditioning. About two months after transplant, the apparently early recovery of alphabetaT-cell counts reportedly depended on just several hundred clones that had expanded rapidly and came from non-depleted graft cells. Over subsequent months, a decline in hyperexpanded clone frequencies was noted, and after one year, T-cell counts and TCRbeta diversity were mostly ascribed to newly produced T cells.

This sample's treatment or condition label indicates: allogeneic hematopoietic cell transplantation with graft depleted of TCRalphabeta T cells and CD19 B cells. The transplant recipients were children given TCRalphabeta/CD19-depleted allogeneic hematopoietic cell grafts. Sequenced here: PBMCs, mostly from graft donor cells, sampled 360 days after TCRalphabeta/CD19-depleted stem cell transplant. The receptor's source is a male patient between 2 and 10 years old who had a stem cell transplant for acute myeloid leukemia, so the T cells may come from the graft donor. The chain is made from TRBV12-3 or TRBV12-4 and TRBJ2-1; the D gene assignment is ambiguous. The CDR3 protein: CASSPQPNEQFF. The bases read TGTGCCAGCAGTCCCCAACCCAATGAGCAGTTCTTC.